This TCR beta chain is drawn from a study of blood T cell repertoires in COVID-19. At the level of the study: Sources were T cells, B-cell-depleted T cells, or PBMCs; the material itself was cDNA or gDNA.

Original processing notes: Reference gene primers were amplified, and this amplification served to estimate nucleated cell counts. The table came from immunoSEQ multiplex PCR; TCRdb's copy has only in-frame clones and leaves some out. V and J calls and clone size are given by that table; D and trimming were obtained from the DNA. Seen here are over 150,000 clones, about 86% observed once, and the top ten hold 7.3%. Trimming took 4 bases from V and 5 from J; bases not matched to a gene: 3. CDR1 and CDR2 from the germline V gene are SQVTM and ANQGSEA. The CDR3 is made up of 13 amino acids. Cohort assignment relied on participant-reported clinical history.

The sample was PBMCs or T cells enriched from blood (not recorded which). J is TRBJ2-5 and V is TRBV29-1, with 11 bases that match TRBD1. The clonotype originates from a man in his fifties or sixties who had recovered from COVID-19. CDR3 bases: TGCAGCGTTGCCCGGGACAGGGGGGAGACCCAGTACTTC. Translated, it gives CSVARDRGETQYF.